This TCR beta chain comes out of a study of blood T cell repertoires in COVID-19. Overall study context: From the United States, Italy and Spain came samples of acute and convalescent COVID-19. Sample material is recorded as cDNA or gDNA derived from T cells, B-cell-depleted T cells, or PBMCs.

Per the study methods: Reference gene primer amplification yielded estimated nucleated cell counts. Here immunoSEQ multiplex PCR was the method, and the copy in TCRdb shows in-frame clones only, minus some. The DNA was the basis for D and trimming; V, J and clone size are from that table. The sample includes 150,000 or so clones, around 79% of them seen just once. The germline CDR1 and CDR2 sequences are DFQATT and SNEGSKA (reference sequence). This CDR3 has 11 residues. V lost 3 bases and J lost 9, with 9 bases in between. Patients of the Seattle cohort, enrolled during active infection, were followed longitudinally.

The TCR was taken from a woman aged 65 to 85 with COVID-19, enrolled during active disease. The chain uses TRBV20-1 and TRBJ2-1; D perhaps matches TRBD2 (5 bases). Sequenced: peripheral blood. CDR3 coding DNA: TGCAGTGCTAGTAGGAGCGGTGAGCAGTTCTTC. It encodes CSASRSGEQFF.